This TCR beta chain was documented in a study of shared clonotypes between healthy human individuals. This clone has just a few counts. Clones were sequenced by immunoSEQ multiplex PCR, and TCRdb holds only the in-frame ones, with some missing. This sample carries hundreds of thousands of clones, about 96% of them seen once, and the ten largest clones take 0.06%. CDR1 and CDR2 from the germline V gene are MGHRA and YSYEKL. This CDR3 is 15 amino acids long. J gave up 3 bases and V 2 bases, and 4 bases lay outside the gene matches. V is TRBV4-1 and J is TRBJ1-5; 7 nucleotides match TRBD1. The sequenced sample was naive CD4+ T cells sorted from blood. The subset denotes: CD45RA+ positively selected. The source is a woman in her thirties in good health. In DNA form, the CDR3 reads TGCGCCAGCAGCCAAAGGGACAGACACAATCAGCCCCAGCATTTT. Translation gives CASSQRDRHNQPQHF.